A selection of T cell receptor beta chains follows, all from one sample in a study of early T cells in non-severe SARS-CoV-2 infection. One entry per CDR3 protein, called by TCRdb with MiXCR from the 5' RACE reads. The sample has about 54,000 distinct CDR3 sequences, roughly 7.8% seen once. The input for sequencing was whole blood, taken at baseline. The receptor source for this set is an adult who was a healthcare worker with PCR-confirmed SARS-CoV-2 infection or an uninfected control (not recorded which). Each CDR3 is given with its conserved first and last residue. Each record gives: V gene, J gene, CDR3 length, CDR3 protein.

TRBV7-2	TRBJ2-3	16	CASSYGQGSLADTQYF
TRBV6-6	TRBJ2-7	17	CASSSKPIRDRVHEQYF
TRBV25-1	TRBJ2-7	11	CASRLGYEQYF
TRBV20-1	TRBJ1-1	16	CSARDRRGRGTTEAFF
TRBV5-1	TRBJ2-5	17	CASSSNGLAGSQETQYF
TRBV12-3/TRBV12-4	TRBJ2-1	10	CASAKNEQFF
TRBV18	TRBJ1-2	15	CASSPPSAGMNGYTF
TRBV15	TRBJ2-1	13	CATSRGGQAIGFF
TRBV28	TRBJ1-2	14	CASSFLDRDYGYTF
TRBV4-1	TRBJ2-1	19	CASSQPTGTSGNSYNEQFF
TRBV2	TRBJ2-5	20	CASSDRSRWTTEVAEETQYF
TRBV7-9	TRBJ2-3	15	CASSLPAGLIDTQYF
TRBV6-5	TRBJ1-1	15	CASSYGRQRNTEAFF
TRBV11-2	TRBJ2-7	15	CASSLAVGRSYEQYF
TRBV20-1	TRBJ2-5	16	CSARDPQTSRAETQYF
TRBV7-2	TRBJ2-5	15	CASSLAGALGETQYF
TRBV7-9	TRBJ1-2	13	CASRDGTVYGYTF
TRBV12-3/TRBV12-4	TRBJ1-5	12	CASRTTGKSQHF
TRBV3-1	TRBJ2-1	13	CASSHQGQNEQFF
TRBV20-1	TRBJ2-7	15	CSARDEERYSYEQYF
TRBV7-3	TRBJ1-2	13	CASSPGGGSGYTF
TRBV18	TRBJ2-5	14	CASSRVGVQETQYF